These 11 T cell receptor beta chains came from one sample sequenced in a study of shared clonotypes between healthy human individuals. Profiled with immunoSEQ multiplex PCR; TCRdb holds only in-frame clones, not every one. Among 400,000 to 500,000 clones listed, about 82% were seen once. The specimen sequenced was PBMCs. The origin of the receptors is a woman in her 40s in good health. Some clones in this sample may be carry-over from other donors' samples.

The chain carries TRBV5-1 and TRBJ1-3; TRBD1 matches at 9 bases. The CDR3 covers 20 residues. V was pared by 4 bases and J by 0 bases, with 17 bases of the junction left unmatched. Germline V lookup: CDR1 SGHRS, CDR2 YFSETQ. CDR3 residues: CASSATTGGATTYSGNTIYF. CDR3 nucleotide sequence: TGCGCCAGCAGCGCGACGACAGGGGGTGCTACGACGTACTCTGGAAACACCATATATTTT.

This sequence joins TRBV15 and TRBJ2-5; D remains ambiguous. The CDR3 runs to 15 residues. CDR1 and CDR2 from the germline V gene are LNHNV and YYDKDF (reference sequence). Trimming took off 0 bases at V and 5 bases at J, with 13 bases between the two ends. The CDR3 DNA sequence: TGTGCCACCAGCAGAGATCCCCTCAACGGGGAGACCCAGTACTTC. Translated: CATSRDPLNGETQYF.

The gene calls are TRBV19 and TRBJ2-2; TRBD1 matches at 8 bases. This CDR3 is 15 amino acids long. Germline CDR1 is LNHDA and CDR2 is SQIVND (reference sequence). The V gene end was trimmed by 8 bases and the J gene end by 5 bases; junction bases not matched to a gene: 10. The CDR3 protein is CASQRETGVTGELFF. CDR3 nucleotides: TGTGCCAGTCAGCGCGAGACAGGGGTTACCGGGGAGCTGTTTTTT. Drawing the rest from reference TRBV19 and TRBJ2-2, the complete variable domain is DGGITQSPKYLFRKEGQNVTLSCEQNLNHDAMYWYRQDPGQGLRLIYYSQIVNDFQKGDIAEGYSVSREKKESFPLTVTSAQKNPTAFYLCASQRETGVTGELFFGEGSRLTVL.

This clone was seen only a few times. The chain joins TRBV10-2 to TRBJ2-7, with D maybe TRBD1 (6 bases). From germline, CDR1 is WSHSY and CDR2 SAAADI. This CDR3 is 14 amino acids long. Between the trimmed V and J ends, which lost 2 bases and 2 bases, there was a span of 10 bases. CDR3 nucleotides: TGCGCCAGCAGTGAGGCCGGGACAACCTACGAGCAGTACTTC. Residues: CASSEAGTTYEQYF.

This rearrangement joins TRBV28 to TRBJ2-3, with TRBD1 matching over 10 bases. J lost 0 bases, V lost 6 bases, and 9 bases had no gene match. The CDR3 extends over 17 amino acids. Per the germline V gene, CDR1 is MDHEN and CDR2 is SYDVKM. The CDR3 region has the DNA TGTGCCAGCAGCCCCTGGCCGGGACAGGGGAGCACAGATACGCAGTATTTT. Protein product: CASSPWPGQGSTDTQYF. The full variable domain, in which reference TRBV28 and TRBJ2-3 provide the parts outside the CDR3, is DVKVTQSSRYLVKRTGEKVFLECVQDMDHENMFWYRQDPGLGLRLIYFSYDVKMKEKGDIPEGYSVSREKKERFSLILESASTNQTSMYLCASSPWPGQGSTDTQYFGPGTRLTVL.

The CDR3 coding sequence is TGTGCCAGTAGTATAGGGAAGACAGGGGGCTACGAGCAGTACTTC. It codes for CASSIGKTGGYEQYF. V usage is TRBV19 and J usage is TRBJ2-7, with 9 bases matching TRBD1. Germline CDR1 and CDR2: LNHDA and SQIVND (reference sequence). The CDR3 is 15 amino acids. Trimming took 1 base from V and 3 from J; bases not matched to a gene: 4.

Regarding this clone: A read error may be the cause here, since a much bigger clone is one base away. The V gene is TRBV6-5, the J gene TRBJ2-3, with D perhaps given as TRBD1 or TRBD2 (5 bases each). V lost 1 base and J lost 5, with 16 bases in between. Germline-derived CDR1 and CDR2 are MNHEY and SVGAGI. CDR3 length: 16 residues. CDR3 residues: CASSYYPGRGQDTQYF. The CDR3 coding sequence is TGTGCCAGCAGTTACTATCCGGGACGGGGTCAAGATACGCAGTATTTT.

In the case of this clone: Given a far larger clone just one base away, this is likely a sequencing read error. This same CDR3 is encoded by further DNA sequences in the sample. The chain combines TRBV30 with TRBJ1-2; D unclear. CDR1 is GTSNPN, CDR2 SVGIG, per germline (reference sequence). The CDR3 is 14 amino acids. The CDR3 region has the DNA TGCGCCTGGAGTGTCGGGCCTTCCTTCTATGGCTACACCTTC. Amino acid sequence: CAWSVGPSFYGYTF.

This clone has a single count. This may be a read error: a much more frequent sequence differs by one nucleotide. The DNA of the CDR3 is TGTGCCAGCAGCCACACCGGGGAGCTGTTTTTT. Residues: CASSHTGELFF. The V call is TRBV6-5, the J call TRBJ2-2; D remains ambiguous. This CDR3 has 11 amino acids. CDR1 and CDR2 from the germline V gene are MNHEY and SVGAGI. V lost 6 bases and J lost 3, with 2 bases in between.

The genes are TRBV6-6 and TRBJ2-1; tentative D call: TRBD2 (6 bases). CDR3 length: 15 amino acids. Germline CDR1 is MNHNY and CDR2 is SVGAGI (reference sequence). Trimming took off 4 bases at V and 0 bases at J, with 10 bases between the two ends. The CDR3 DNA sequence: TGTGCCAGCAGTTTAGCGGTTAGCTCCTACAATGAGCAGTTCTTC. Its protein is CASSLAVSSYNEQFF.

Concerning this clone: Other nucleotide sequences in the sample specify the same CDR3. The gene calls are TRBV28 and TRBJ2-7; 10 bases are a match to TRBD2. Trimming cost V 6 bases and J 12 bases; bases outside gene matches: 14. The CDR3 consists of 14 residues. Germline V CDR1 and CDR2: MDHEN, SYDVKM. In DNA form, the CDR3 reads TGTGCCAGCAGCTCCTTAGCGGGAGGACAACGGGGGTACTTC. Translating gives CASSSLAGGQRGYF.